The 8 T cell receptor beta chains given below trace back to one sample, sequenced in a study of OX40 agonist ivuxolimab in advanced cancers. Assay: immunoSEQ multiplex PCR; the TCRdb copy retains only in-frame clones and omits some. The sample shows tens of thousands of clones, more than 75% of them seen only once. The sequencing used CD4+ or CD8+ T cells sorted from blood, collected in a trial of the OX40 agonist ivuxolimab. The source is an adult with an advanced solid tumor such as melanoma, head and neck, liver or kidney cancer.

CDR3 protein: CASSEQTGANSPLHF. The DNA for the CDR3 is TGTGCCAGCAGTGAACAGACAGGGGCCAATTCACCCCTCCACTTT. V is TRBV25-1 and J is TRBJ1-6; 8 nucleotides match TRBD1. J lost 7 bases, V lost 2 bases, and 4 bases had no gene match. CDR3 size: 15 residues. Germline V gene sequence: CDR1 MGHDK, CDR2 SYGVNS.

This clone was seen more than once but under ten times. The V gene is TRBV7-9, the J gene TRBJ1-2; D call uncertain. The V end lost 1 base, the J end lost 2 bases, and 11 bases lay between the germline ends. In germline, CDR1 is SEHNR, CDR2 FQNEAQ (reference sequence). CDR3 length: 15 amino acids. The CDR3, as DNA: TGTGCCAGCAGCTTAGGATCCAGCCTGAACTATGGCTACACCTTC. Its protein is CASSLGSSLNYGYTF.

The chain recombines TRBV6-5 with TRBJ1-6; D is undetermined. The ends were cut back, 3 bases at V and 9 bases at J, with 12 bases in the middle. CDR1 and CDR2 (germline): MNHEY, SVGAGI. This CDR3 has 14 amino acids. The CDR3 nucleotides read TGTGCCAGCAGTTATGACGGATCCCCTTCACCCCTCCACTTT. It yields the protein CASSYDGSPSPLHF.

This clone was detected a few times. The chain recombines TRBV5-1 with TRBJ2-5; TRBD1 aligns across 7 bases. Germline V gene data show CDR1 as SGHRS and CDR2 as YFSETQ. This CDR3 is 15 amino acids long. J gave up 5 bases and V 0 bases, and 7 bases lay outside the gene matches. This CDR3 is CASSLGTGTLETQYF. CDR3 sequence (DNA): TGCGCCAGCAGCTTGGGGACAGGTACGCTGGAGACCCAGTACTTC.

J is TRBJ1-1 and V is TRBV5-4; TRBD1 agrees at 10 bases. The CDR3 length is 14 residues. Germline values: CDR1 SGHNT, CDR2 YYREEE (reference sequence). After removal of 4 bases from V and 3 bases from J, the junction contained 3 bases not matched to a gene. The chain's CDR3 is CASSPTGGDTEAFF. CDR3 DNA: TGTGCCAGCAGCCCGACAGGGGGCGACACTGAAGCTTTCTTT.

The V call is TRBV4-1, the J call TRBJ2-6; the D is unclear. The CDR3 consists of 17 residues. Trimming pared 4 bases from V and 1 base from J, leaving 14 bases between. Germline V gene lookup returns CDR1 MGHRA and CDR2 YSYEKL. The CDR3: CASSPGWLVSGANVLTF. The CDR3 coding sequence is TGCGCCAGCAGCCCAGGATGGTTGGTTTCTGGGGCCAACGTCCTGACTTTC.

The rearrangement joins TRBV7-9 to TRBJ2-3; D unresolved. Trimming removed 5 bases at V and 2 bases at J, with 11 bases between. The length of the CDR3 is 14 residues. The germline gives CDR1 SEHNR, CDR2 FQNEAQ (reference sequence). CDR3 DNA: TGTGCCAGCAGCCAAAGCCTACACACAGATACGCAGTATTTT. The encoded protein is CASSQSLHTDTQYF. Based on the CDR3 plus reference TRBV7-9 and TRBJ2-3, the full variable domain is DTGVSQNPRHKITKRGQNVTFRCDPISEHNRLYWYRQTLGQGPEFLTYFQNEAQLEKSRLLSDRFSAERPKGSFSTLEIQRTEQGDSAMYLCASSQSLHTDTQYFGPGTRLTVL.

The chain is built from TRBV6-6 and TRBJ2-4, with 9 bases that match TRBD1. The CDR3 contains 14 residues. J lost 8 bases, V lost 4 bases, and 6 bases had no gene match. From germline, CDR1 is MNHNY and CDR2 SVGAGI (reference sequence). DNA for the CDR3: TGTGCCAGCAGTTCGGGACAGGGAGAATACATTCAGTACTTC. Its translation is CASSSGQGEYIQYF.